This entry features one T cell receptor beta chain sequence. Its antigen is still unknown. Approximately 300,000 cells per CD8+ T cell subset were flow-sorted in triplicate. The data originate from a study of CXCR3-negative and CXCR3-positive naive CD8 T cells. Overall study findings and caveats: Surface CD5 was comparable between naive subsets; TCR strength was inferred from TRB CDR3 properties.

The authors made the TRB cDNA libraries by 5' RACE using UMI labels. TCRdb processed the 5' RACE reads again and assigns one entry to each CDR3 protein, with no DNA. This sample's clone table lists 38,000 or so distinct CDR3 sequences. CDR1 and CDR2 (germline): SGHDN, FVKESK. There are 14 residues in the CDR3. This clonotype was obtained from a human donor in good health. Some clones in this sample may be carry-over from other donors' samples. This chain connects TRBV14 to TRBJ1-1; TCRdb gives TRBD1 as the D gene, but with no DNA this cannot be confirmed. The sample consisted of memory CD8+ T cells from blood. Here the CDR3 reads CASSQEGAEAEAFF.